One sample yielded the 27 T cell receptor beta chains listed below, sequenced in a study of CD8+ T cells in alopecia areata. Sequencing relied on a cDNA template that was reverse transcribed from extracted RNA. Here immunoSEQ multiplex PCR was the method, and the copy in TCRdb shows in-frame clones only, minus some. Among under 150,000 clones listed, 75% to 85% were seen once. As for treatment: oral pan-JAK inhibitor, 5-10 mg twice daily. Material: CD8+ T cells sorted from blood, obtained at week 4, from a patient treated with tofacitinib. The receptors were gathered from a human donor with alopecia areata.

This clone was seen only once. V usage is TRBV7-9 and J usage is TRBJ2-1, with 7 bases fitting TRBD2. With V trimmed by 5 bases and J by 6 bases, 13 bases remained unmatched. The CDR3 has 16 amino acids. The V gene's germline CDR1 is SEHNR and CDR2 FQNEAQ (reference sequence). CDR3 protein: CASSNSSGRGVNEQFF. The CDR3 DNA is TGTGCCAGCAGCAATTCTTCTGGACGGGGGGTCAATGAGCAGTTCTTC.

This chain uses TRBV7-9 with TRBJ2-7, with 7 bases lining up with TRBD1. This CDR3 spans 14 amino acids. Looked up from germline, CDR1 is SEHNR and CDR2 is FQNEAQ (reference sequence). The J segment lost 4 bases and the V segment lost 5 bases, leaving 8 bases of the junction unmatched. The chain's CDR3 is CASSTPGQTYEQYF. The CDR3 bases are TGTGCCAGCAGCACACCGGGACAGACGTACGAGCAGTACTTC.

This clone was seen only once. The V and J genes are TRBV27 and TRBJ2-7; D possibly uses TRBD1 or TRBD2 (5 bases each). CDR3 length: 13 residues. Trimming stripped 7 bases from V and 6 bases from J, with 16 bases between. Germline V gene sequence: CDR1 MNHEY, CDR2 SMNVEV (reference sequence). The CDR3, as DNA: TGTGCCAGCATCCGGGGCAGGCTCGGCGAGCAGTACTTC. Translated: CASIRGRLGEQYF.

This clone has a handful of counts. The same CDR3 can be traced to other DNA sequences in this sample. The chain combines TRBV29-1 with TRBJ2-7; no definite D call. Germline V gives CDR1 SQVTM, CDR2 ANQGSEA. There are 12 residues in the CDR3. V dropped 0 bases and J dropped 3 bases, with 6 bases sitting between them. The CDR3 is CSVEEGSYEQYF. The CDR3 DNA follows: TGCAGCGTTGAAGAAGGCAGCTACGAGCAGTACTTC.

This clone was counted a single time. V is TRBV7-9 and J is TRBJ2-7, with D perhaps matching TRBD1 (5 bases). Per the germline V gene, CDR1 is SEHNR and CDR2 is FQNEAQ (reference sequence). Trimming left V 5 bases short and J 4 bases short, with 9 bases between. The CDR3 runs to 12 residues. The DNA of the CDR3 is TGTGCCAGCAGCCGCCAGGGTTACGAGCAGTACTTC. Translating gives CASSRQGYEQYF.

The genes are TRBV15 and TRBJ2-7; D unclear. The germline V and J ends were trimmed by 4 bases and 6 bases, with 10 bases remaining between them. This CDR3 is built from 12 residues. Germline V gene data show CDR1 as LNHNV and CDR2 as YYDKDF (reference sequence). CDR3 DNA: TGTGCCACCAGCAAGGGCCAAGGCGAGCAGTACTTC. Translating gives CATSKGQGEQYF.

The chain combines TRBV19 with TRBJ1-1, with 7 bases fitting TRBD1. This CDR3 spans 13 amino acids. Germline assignment: CDR1 LNHDA and CDR2 SQIVND (reference sequence). V lost 0 bases, J lost 7 bases, and 2 bases stayed unmatched. Here the CDR3 DNA reads TGTGCCAGTAGTATAGAGGGACAGCTTGAAGCTTTCTTT. It specifies CASSIEGQLEAFF. Full variable domain (remainder filled in from reference TRBV19 and TRBJ1-1): DGGITQSPKYLFRKEGQNVTLSCEQNLNHDAMYWYRQDPGQGLRLIYYSQIVNDFQKGDIAEGYSVSREKKESFPLTVTSAQKNPTAFYLCASSIEGQLEAFFGQGTRLTVV.

The rearrangement joins TRBV28 to TRBJ2-3, with a possible D match to TRBD2 (5 bases). The CDR3 contains 13 residues. The germline gives CDR1 MDHEN, CDR2 SYDVKM. The germline V and J ends were trimmed by 4 bases and 5 bases, with 10 bases remaining between them. Here the CDR3 DNA reads TGTGCCAGCAGTTACTCCGGGGAAGATACGCAGTATTTT. Translation: CASSYSGEDTQYF.

This chain connects TRBV7-2 to TRBJ2-3; perhaps TRBD2 as D (7 bases). Trimming removed 4 bases at V and 4 bases at J, with 12 bases between. The CDR3 contains 14 residues. The germline V gene encodes CDR1 SGHTA and CDR2 FQGNSA. In DNA form, the CDR3 reads TGTGCCAGCAGCTCCTGGGGGGGGCCAGATACGCAGTATTTT. Residues: CASSSWGGPDTQYF.

The chain carries TRBV4-1 and TRBJ2-1, with D unclear. Germline values: CDR1 MGHRA, CDR2 YSYEKL. V was cut by 1 base and J by 10 bases, with 5 bases left in between. The CDR3 is 11 residues long. CDR3 in DNA: TGCGCCAGCAGCCAAGTAGGAGAGCAGTTCTTC. Translating gives CASSQVGEQFF.

The chain joins TRBV7-9 to TRBJ2-7; D remains unclear. The CDR3 is made up of 12 amino acids. Trimming shortened V by 5 bases and J by 4 bases, and 9 bases separated the two germline ends. CDR1 and CDR2 (germline): SEHNR, FQNEAQ (reference sequence). The CDR3 region has the DNA TGTGCCAGCAGCCCGGCCCTTTACGAGCAGTACTTC. This translates into CASSPALYEQYF.

The gene calls are TRBV10-3 and TRBJ1-2; D not certain. The CDR3 length is 13 residues. CDR1 is ENHRY and CDR2 is SYGVKD in the germline V gene. V was cut by 5 bases and J by 4 bases, with 11 bases left in between. The CDR3 DNA reads TGTGCCATCAGTTCCGGGAACCCCTATGGCTACACCTTC. Translated: CAISSGNPYGYTF.

The genes are TRBV11-2 and TRBJ2-7; tentative D call: TRBD1 (5 bases). The V end lost 8 bases, the J end lost 0 bases, and 17 bases lay between the germline ends. Germline CDR1 is SGHAT and CDR2 is FQNNGV. The CDR3 extends over 15 amino acids. The CDR3 region has the DNA TGTGCCAGCCCAGATCCGGCAGGGAACTCCTACGAGCAGTACTTC. The encoded protein is CASPDPAGNSYEQYF. The variable domain in full, completed from reference TRBV11-2 and TRBJ2-7, reads EAGVAQSPRYKIIEKRQSVAFWCNPISGHATLYWYQQILGQGPKLLIQFQNNGVVDDSQLPKDRFSAERLKGVDSTLKIQPAKLEDSAVYLCASPDPAGNSYEQYFGPGTRLTVT.

The chain links TRBV4-3 to TRBJ2-7, with 10 positions matching TRBD1. In germline, CDR1 is LGHNA, CDR2 YSLEER. CDR3 size: 14 residues. V gave up 4 bases and J gave up 5 bases; unmatched junction bases: 5. CDR3 sequence: CASSLGTGADEQYF. Written as DNA, the CDR3 is TGCGCCAGCAGCCTGGGGACAGGGGCCGACGAGCAGTACTTC.

The chain uses TRBV27 and TRBJ1-1, with a tentative D call TRBD1 (5 bases). V shed 4 bases and J shed 5 bases, with 11 bases lying between them. The CDR3 sequence is 13 residues long. CDR1 is MNHEY and CDR2 is SMNVEV in the germline V gene (reference sequence). The chain's CDR3 is CASSSSGITEAFF. The CDR3, as DNA: TGTGCCAGCAGTTCCTCAGGGATAACTGAAGCTTTCTTT.

The chain has TRBV25-1 and TRBJ1-6; no reliable D call. The CDR3 consists of 13 residues. Trimming removed 5 bases at V and 6 bases at J, with 8 bases between. The germline CDR1 and CDR2 sequences are MGHDK and SYGVNS. The CDR3 protein is CASSLGSNSPLHF. As DNA, the CDR3 is TGTGCCAGCAGTTTAGGGAGTAATTCACCCCTCCACTTT.

The chain employs TRBV11-2 and TRBJ2-5, with D unclear. The CDR3 is made up of 15 amino acids. Trimming pared 1 base from V and 3 bases from J, leaving 12 bases between. CDR1 is SGHAT, CDR2 FQNNGV, per germline. CDR3 coding DNA: TGTGCCAGCAGCTTAGGGGAAGCTCACAAAGAGACCCAGTACTTC. Translating gives CASSLGEAHKETQYF.

The rearrangement joins TRBV6-6 to TRBJ2-5; D gene unclear. Gene TRBJ2-7 matches the end of the DNA better, so the J call may be wrong. The CDR3 has 13 residues. CDR1 and CDR2 (germline): MNHNY, SVGAGI (reference sequence). The CDR3 DNA reads TGTGCCAGCAGTTACGTGGGGTCCTACGAGCAGTACTTC. This sequence encodes CASSYVGSYEQYF.

This clone was counted a few times. At the DNA level, this CDR3 is encoded by other sequences in the same sample as well. This chain uses TRBV7-9 with TRBJ2-5, with 7 bases fitting TRBD1. Germline V lookup: CDR1 SEHNR, CDR2 FQNEAQ (reference sequence). The CDR3 sequence is 13 residues long. V lost 7 bases and J lost 2; bases outside the gene matches: 4. The CDR3 protein is CASTPGQQETQYF. The DNA of the CDR3 is TGTGCCAGCACACCGGGACAGCAAGAGACCCAGTACTTC.

V gene TRBV5-1 combines with J gene TRBJ2-7; tentatively, D is TRBD2 (5 bases). Between the trimmed V and J ends, which lost 2 bases and 0 bases, there was a span of 12 bases. The CDR3 totals 15 residues. CDR1 and CDR2 from the germline V gene are SGHRS and YFSETQ. Here the CDR3 reads CASSFAPDSSYEQYF. The CDR3 coding sequence is TGCGCCAGCAGCTTCGCTCCGGACTCCTCCTACGAGCAGTACTTC.

This chain links TRBV7-9 with TRBJ2-5; D call uncertain. Trimming pared 5 bases from V and 4 bases from J, leaving 14 bases between. Germline assignment: CDR1 SEHNR and CDR2 FQNEAQ (reference sequence). The CDR3 runs 14 residues. The CDR3 nucleotides read TGTGCCAGCAGCCAGGAGAAGACGGGAGAGACCCAGTACTTC. This sequence encodes CASSQEKTGETQYF.

The rearrangement uses TRBV7-6 and TRBJ2-5; D not resolved. The CDR3 consists of 15 residues. Looked up from germline, CDR1 is SGHVS and CDR2 is FNYEAQ. Trimming left V 1 base short and J 1 base short, with 10 bases between. CDR3 region: CASSLGQESQETQYF. The CDR3 DNA reads as TGTGCCAGCAGCTTAGGGCAGGAATCCCAAGAGACCCAGTACTTC.

This clone was counted a few times. The rearrangement joins TRBV6-5 to TRBJ1-1; 11 bases map to TRBD1. CDR3 length: 14 residues. The V and J ends lost 7 bases and 4 bases, in that order; junction bases with no gene match: 5. CDR1 and CDR2 (germline): MNHEY, SVGAGI. The CDR3 here is CASTLGQGATEAFF. The CDR3, as DNA: TGTGCCAGCACCCTAGGACAGGGGGCCACTGAAGCTTTCTTT.

This clone came up once. One end of the junction does not line up with germline, which may come from a read error. V gene TRBV7-8 combines with J gene TRBJ2-7, with 9 bases lining up with TRBD2. The CDR3 is made up of 17 amino acids. Germline lookup yields CDR1 SGHVS and CDR2 FQNEAQ. The CDR3 DNA follows: TGTGCCAGTAGCTTATGGGGTGAGCGGGGGGCCAGCTACGAGCAGTACTTC. Translating it yields CASSLWGERGASYEQYF.

The chain has TRBV7-9 and TRBJ2-5; 10 nucleotides match TRBD2. The CDR3 length is 15 residues. Germline-derived CDR1 and CDR2 are SEHNR and FQNEAQ (reference sequence). V shed 6 bases and J 5 bases; nucleotides not matched to a gene: 9. CDR3 DNA: TGTGCCAGCAGGAGTCCAGCGGGGGGGCTTGAGACCCAGTACTTC. Translated: CASRSPAGGLETQYF.

The chain joins TRBV6-5 to TRBJ2-5; tentatively, D is TRBD1 (6 bases). This CDR3 is 13 amino acids long. Germline CDR1 reads MNHEY; CDR2 reads SVGAGI. The V end was cut by 6 bases, the J end by 5 bases, with 13 bases between. The CDR3 nucleotides are TGTGCCAGCAGCGCCCACAGGGTTGAGACCCAGTACTTC. It translates to CASSAHRVETQYF.

The chain joins TRBV7-9 to TRBJ2-1; 8 bases are a match to TRBD2. Germline lookup yields CDR1 SEHNR and CDR2 FQNEAQ (reference sequence). V was pared by 1 base and J by 6 bases, with 11 bases of the junction left unmatched. There are 17 residues in the CDR3. This CDR3 reads CASSLDVRTSKINEQFF. In DNA form, the CDR3 reads TGTGCCAGCAGCTTAGACGTAAGGACTAGCAAAATCAATGAGCAGTTCTTC.